Described below is a single TCR beta chain sequence and its context. What it binds is unknown. This specimen belongs to a study of T-cell reconstitution after alpha-beta-depleted transplantation in children. Study-wide points: The authors attributed T-cell counts and diversity one year after transplant mostly to newly produced T cells.

This sample's TCRbeta library carried unique molecular identifier barcodes. In TCRdb, the PCR reads were re-called with MiXCR into one record per CDR3 protein. This table holds around 440,000 distinct CDR3 sequences, 10% found once. The TCR originated in a child between 2 and 9 years old with inherited bone marrow failure, due to receive a stem cell transplant. Source: PBMCs, taken before TCRalphabeta/CD19-depleted stem cell transplant.

The CDR3 loop is CSVVAGPRSYTF. The CDR3 DNA is TGCAGCGTTGTAGCAGGGCCTAGGAGCTACACCTTC. The chain employs TRBV29-1 and TRBJ1-2, with D possibly TRBD1 on 5 matching bases. Trimming removed 4 bases at V and 9 bases at J, with 15 bases between. The CDR3 has 12 residues. Germline assignment: CDR1 SQVTM and CDR2 ANQGSEA.